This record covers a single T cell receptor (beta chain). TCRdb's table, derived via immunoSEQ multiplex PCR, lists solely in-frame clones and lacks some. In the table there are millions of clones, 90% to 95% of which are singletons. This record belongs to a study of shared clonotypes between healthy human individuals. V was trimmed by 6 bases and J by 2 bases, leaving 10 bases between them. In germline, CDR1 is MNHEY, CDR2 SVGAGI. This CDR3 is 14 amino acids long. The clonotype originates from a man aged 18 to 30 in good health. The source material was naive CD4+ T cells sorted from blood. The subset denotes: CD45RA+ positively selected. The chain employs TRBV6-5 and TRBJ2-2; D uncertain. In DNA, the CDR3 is TGTGCCAGCAGCAACGGGCAAAACACCGGGGAGCTGTTTTTT. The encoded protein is CASSNGQNTGELFF.